The 4 T cell receptor beta chains below were found in one sample sequenced in a study of immune evolution from preneoplasia to lung adenocarcinoma. Only in-frame clones appear in the TCRdb table, and some are missing; sequencing was by immunoSEQ multiplex PCR. The profile covers about 14,000 clones, with more than 80% appearing a single time and about 4.3% taken by the ten largest. Input material: FFPE minimally invasive lung adenocarcinoma tissue. These receptors all come from a person aged 65-85 years with lung adenocarcinoma.

The chain links TRBV7-9 to TRBJ2-7; a possible D gene is TRBD1 (5 bases). The CDR3 consists of 13 residues. Germline V gene sequence: CDR1 SEHNR, CDR2 FQNEAQ (reference sequence). V was trimmed by 5 bases and J by 1 base, leaving 9 bases between them. CDR3 sequence reads: CASSIRQSYEQYF. CDR3 DNA sequence: TGTGCCAGCAGCATCCGACAGTCCTACGAGCAGTACTTC.

This clone was counted once. The CDR3 nucleotides are TGCGCCAGCAGCCAACCATGGGGGACTAGCGGTAGCTACGAGCAGTACTTC. It translates to CASSQPWGTSGSYEQYF. This chain connects TRBV4-1 to TRBJ2-7; 11 nucleotides match TRBD2. The CDR3 has 17 residues. Germline values: CDR1 MGHRA, CDR2 YSYEKL. V was clipped by 2 bases and J by 3 bases; unmatched bases: 9.

There are a few counts of this clone. V is TRBV7-2 and J is TRBJ2-1, with D uncertain. Germline V gene lookup returns CDR1 SGHTA and CDR2 FQGNSA. There are 14 residues in the CDR3. The V gene lost 1 base and the J gene lost 4 bases, with 8 bases spanning the gap. The CDR3 protein is CASSLESLYNEQFF. CDR3 DNA: TGTGCCAGCAGCTTAGAAAGTCTTTACAATGAGCAGTTCTTC.

This clone was detected only a few times. This CDR3 is CASSKDRVQPQHF. CDR3 coding DNA: TGTGCCAGCAGCAAGGACAGGGTTCAGCCCCAGCATTTT. This chain connects TRBV7-8 to TRBJ1-5, with 8 bases fitting TRBD1. The CDR3 extends over 13 amino acids. V shed 5 bases and J 6 bases; nucleotides not matched to a gene: 3. Germline V gene lookup returns CDR1 SGHVS and CDR2 FQNEAQ.